These 32 T cell receptor beta chains came from one sample sequenced in a study of response to subunit inactivated influenza vaccine (dated by TCRdb to 2016 to 2018). Receptor amplification or capture employed RT-PCR. Sequencing was carried out with an Illumina HiSeq 2500. In TCRdb, the public reads were trimmed at Q25 with fastp and aligned with MiXCR, with productive beta chains retained. CDR3 protein sequences are deduplicated, and each keeps its most common genes and DNA. Within this sample are 500,000 to 550,000 distinct CDR3 sequences, with roughly 25% of them counted one time only. Approximately 3% of the sample is in the top ten clones. These same records also appear under a second study, on T cells expressing NK-cell markers. From the second report: TCR beta cDNA libraries were prepared using 5'RACE template switching, which introduced a universal primer site and unique molecular identifiers.

This specimen consisted of CD4+ T cells sorted from PBMCs, obtained roughly 12 days after vaccination. The receptors were gathered from a man aged 50-59 years who received an inactivated influenza vaccine. Donor details come from another sample of the same person, matched by shared clones.

This clonotype was detected a few times. The CDR3 DNA follows: TGTGCCAGCAGCCTAAGCACCAGGACTAGCGGGGAAGGAGATACGCAGTATTTT. Translated: CASSLSTRTSGEGDTQYF. The chain uses TRBV7-8 and TRBJ2-3; 12 nucleotides line up with TRBD2. Germline loops: CDR1 SGHVS, CDR2 FQNEAQ. After removal of 5 bases from V and 5 bases from J, the junction contained 14 bases not matched to a gene. The CDR3 consists of 18 residues. Variable domain in full (rest from reference TRBV7-8 and TRBJ2-3): GAGVSQSPRYKVAKRGQDVALRCDPISGHVSLFWYQQALGQGPEFLTYFQNEAQLDKSGLPSDRFFAERPEGSVSTLKIQRTQQEDSAVYLCASSLSTRTSGEGDTQYFGPGTRLTVL.

This clonotype was detected only once. This chain connects TRBV10-3 to TRBJ1-5, with TRBD1 matching 7 bases. The CDR3 extends over 15 amino acids. V was pared by 2 bases and J by 7 bases, with 8 bases of the junction left unmatched. The germline CDR1 and CDR2 sequences are ENHRY and SYGVKD. This CDR3 reads CAISEARGGRQPQHF. CDR3 sequence (DNA): TGTGCCATCAGTGAGGCTAGAGGGGGCCGGCAGCCCCAGCATTTT.

The chain recombines TRBV11-2 with TRBJ2-3, with 7 nucleotides matching TRBD1. This CDR3 is built from 16 residues. Germline assignment: CDR1 SGHAT and CDR2 FQNNGV. The trim removed 5 bases at V and 4 bases at J, leaving 12 bases unmatched. CDR3 sequence (DNA): TGTGCCAGCAGCCCCAGGGACAGACAGCCGGCAGATACGCAGTATTTT. Protein product: CASSPRDRQPADTQYF.

This clonotype was counted ten times or more. The rearrangement links TRBV29-1 to TRBJ2-1, with 9 bases lining up with TRBD2. Germline values: CDR1 SQVTM, CDR2 ANQGSEA. This CDR3 comprises 13 residues. Losses at the gene ends were 7 bases for V and 10 bases for J; bases not matched to a gene: 11. The CDR3 region has the DNA TGCAGCGGAACTCTGAGCGGGGGGCGAGAGCAGTTCTTC. It specifies CSGTLSGGREQFF.

The V gene is TRBV12-3 or TRBV12-4, the J gene TRBJ2-1; either TRBD1 or TRBD2 may fit D (7 bases each). V was clipped by 3 bases and J by 3 bases, with 12 bases between them. CDR3 length: 15 residues. The CDR3 coding sequence is TGTGCCAGCAGTTTCACAGGGGACTACTACAATGAGCAGTTCTTC. Translated: CASSFTGDYYNEQFF.

V and J are TRBV19 and TRBJ2-7; 12 nucleotides align to TRBD2. The CDR3 totals 16 residues. Trimming at V came to 5 bases and at J to 4 bases, leaving 9 bases not matched to a gene. Looked up from germline, CDR1 is LNHDA and CDR2 is SQIVND (reference sequence). CDR3 amino acids: CASSAGLAGGFYEQYF. The CDR3 DNA sequence: TGTGCCAGTAGTGCGGGACTAGCGGGTGGATTTTACGAGCAGTACTTC.

This sequence joins TRBV5-6 and TRBJ2-1; 9 nucleotides match TRBD1. The CDR3 runs 15 residues. Germline CDR1 reads SGHDT; CDR2 reads YYEEEE. Unmatched junction bases numbered 11, after V lost 4 bases and J lost 9 bases. The CDR3 coding sequence is TGTGCCAGCAGCCCGGGCGGGGACAGGGTGATTGAGCAGTTCTTC. It yields the protein CASSPGGDRVIEQFF.

This chain connects TRBV24-1 to TRBJ1-2; unclear D gene. The germline V and J ends were trimmed by 3 bases and 0 bases, with 7 bases remaining between them. Per germline, CDR1 KGHDR and CDR2 SFDVKD. The CDR3 contains 14 residues. The CDR3 is CATSDLDSNYGYTF. CDR3 DNA sequence: TGTGCCACCAGTGATCTGGACTCTAACTATGGCTACACCTTC.

The chain joins TRBV2 to TRBJ1-1; D call uncertain. CDR3 length: 14 amino acids. Germline-derived CDR1 and CDR2 are SNHLY and FYNNEI. V dropped 4 bases and J dropped 1 base, with 10 bases sitting between them. This chain's CDR3 is CASSAGRQNTEAFF. CDR3 in DNA: TGTGCCAGCAGTGCCGGACGGCAGAACACTGAAGCTTTCTTT.

This clonotype was picked up a small number of times. The chain recombines TRBV20-1 with TRBJ1-4; 7 nucleotides line up with TRBD1. The CDR3 is 15 amino acids. V lost 5 bases to trimming and J lost 4 bases; unmatched junction nucleotides: 10. The germline CDR1 and CDR2 sequences are DFQATT and SNEGSKA (reference sequence). The CDR3 is CSALGGDSLNEKLFF. The CDR3 DNA is TGCAGTGCTCTCGGGGGGGACAGCCTTAATGAAAAACTGTTTTTT.

This clonotype showed up just a few times. This chain connects TRBV5-1 to TRBJ1-5, with D possibly being TRBD1 (5 bases). Trimming removed 0 bases at V and 7 bases at J, with 17 bases between. The CDR3 loop spans 16 amino acids. The germline V gene encodes CDR1 SGHRS and CDR2 YFSETQ. As DNA, the CDR3 is TGCGCCAGCAGCTTGGAGGGTGGTGGTAGGGACCAGCCCCAGCATTTT. It encodes CASSLEGGGRDQPQHF.

Only a few counts were recorded for this clonotype. The rearrangement joins TRBV7-2 to TRBJ2-2; D is ambiguous. Germline CDR1 and CDR2: SGHTA and FQGNSA. The CDR3 covers 17 residues. Deletions cut 0 bases from V and 0 bases from J, with 11 bases between. The CDR3 DNA follows: TGTGCCAGCAGCTTAGCACGACGACGAACGAACACCGGGGAGCTGTTTTTT. Its translation: CASSLARRRTNTGELFF.

This clonotype was observed a few times. The rearrangement joins TRBV10-3 to TRBJ2-1; 10 nucleotides match TRBD2. Germline CDR1 ENHRY, CDR2 SYGVKD. V lost 7 bases, J lost 0 bases, and 6 bases stayed unmatched. The CDR3 spans 16 residues. CDR3 sequence: CAIKRSGRSSYNEQFF. The CDR3 DNA follows: TGTGCCATCAAACGTAGCGGGAGGAGCTCCTACAATGAGCAGTTCTTC.

The genes are TRBV6-2 or TRBV6-3 and TRBJ1-2; no clear D gene. The CDR3 covers 14 residues. Germline lookup yields CDR1 MNHEY and CDR2 SVGEGT. Trimming cost V 6 bases and J 7 bases, with 18 bases left between them. In DNA form, the CDR3 reads TGTGCCAGCAGCCTCCGGGGAGGAGCGGTTGGCTACACCTTC. Protein sequence: CASSLRGGAVGYTF.

There are a few counts of this clonotype. V usage is TRBV6-2 or TRBV6-3 and J usage is TRBJ2-1, with 7 positions matching TRBD1. Germline V gene data show CDR1 as MNHEY and CDR2 as SVGEGT. V was clipped by 1 base and J by 2 bases; unmatched bases: 5. This CDR3 region has 16 residues. The CDR3 spells CASSYFSGTAYNEQFF. The CDR3 nucleotides read TGTGCCAGCAGTTACTTCTCAGGGACAGCCTACAATGAGCAGTTCTTC.

Only a few counts were recorded for this clonotype. The rearrangement joins TRBV5-6 to TRBJ1-4; unclear D gene. CDR1 SGHDT and CDR2 YYEEEE come from the germline V gene. The CDR3 contains 13 residues. V was cut by 3 bases and J by 5 bases, with 8 bases left in between. The CDR3 bases are TGTGCCAGCAGCTCCGGAGGGAATGAAAAACTGTTTTTT. Translating it yields CASSSGGNEKLFF.

This clonotype has just a few counts. This chain links TRBV6-2 or TRBV6-3 with TRBJ2-7, with D possibly called TRBD1 or TRBD2 (5 bases each). This CDR3 has 14 residues. V was clipped by 5 bases and J by 6 bases, with 17 bases between them. Per the germline V gene, CDR1 is MNHEY and CDR2 is SVGEGT. The CDR3, as DNA: TGTGCCAGCAGTCCCTGGGACCCCACCTCCGAGCAGTACTTC. Translation gives CASSPWDPTSEQYF.

This clonotype was recorded a few times. This sequence joins TRBV28 and TRBJ2-7, with D uncertain. Trimming shortened V by 6 bases and J by 2 bases, and 11 bases separated the two germline ends. The V gene's germline CDR1 is MDHEN and CDR2 SYDVKM. This CDR3 spans 13 amino acids. CDR3 nucleotides: TGTGCCAGCAGCTCGATAAGAGCCTACGAGCAGTACTTC. Protein: CASSSIRAYEQYF.

This clonotype occurred many times. The chain is built from TRBV29-1 and TRBJ2-1; 7 bases map to TRBD2. Germline assignment: CDR1 SQVTM and CDR2 ANQGSEA. The CDR3 loop spans 16 amino acids. The V segment lost 3 bases and the J segment 6 bases; nucleotides outside the gene matches: 14. CDR3 sequence reads: CSVDSRLADAGNEQFF. DNA for the CDR3: TGCAGCGTTGATAGTAGGCTAGCGGATGCTGGCAATGAGCAGTTCTTC.

The chain combines TRBV7-2 with TRBJ2-7; D might be TRBD2 (5 bases). The CDR3 sequence is 14 residues long. The V end was cut by 2 bases, the J end by 6 bases, with 14 bases between. Germline assignment: CDR1 SGHTA and CDR2 FQGNSA. CDR3 loop: CASSLNFGGSEQYF. CDR3 coding DNA: TGTGCCAGCAGCTTAAATTTTGGCGGGTCCGAGCAGTACTTC.

The chain links TRBV7-2 to TRBJ2-1, with 8 bases matching TRBD2. The length of the CDR3 is 17 residues. Germline CDR1 is SGHTA and CDR2 is FQGNSA. V trimming: 5 bases; J trimming: 5 bases; junction bases outside the gene matches: 14. CDR3 loop: CASSVYVGLAGNNEQFF. CDR3 DNA: TGTGCCAGCAGCGTATACGTCGGGCTAGCGGGTAACAATGAGCAGTTCTTC.

This sequence joins TRBV12-3 or TRBV12-4 and TRBJ1-6, with TRBD1 matching over 7 bases. V was pared by 6 bases and J by 9 bases, with 8 bases of the junction left unmatched. The CDR3 extends over 14 amino acids. The CDR3 nucleotides read TGTGCCAGCAGCCAAAGTCAGGGGGTTTCACCCCTCCACTTT. This translates into CASSQSQGVSPLHF.

This clonotype appeared a few times. The V gene is TRBV29-1, the J gene TRBJ2-7; maybe TRBD1 (5 bases). Germline lookup yields CDR1 SQVTM and CDR2 ANQGSEA. Trimming shortened V by 5 bases and J by 3 bases, and 14 bases separated the two germline ends. The CDR3 length is 13 residues. The CDR3 DNA reads as TGCAGCGTTACAGGCCCCAAGGGCTACGAGCAGTACTTC. Encoded protein: CSVTGPKGYEQYF.

V and J are TRBV20-1 and TRBJ1-6, with D possibly being TRBD1 (5 bases). Trimming took 6 bases from V and 10 from J, leaving 16 bases between them. CDR3 length: 13 amino acids. The V gene's germline CDR1 is DFQATT and CDR2 SNEGSKA (reference sequence). The CDR3 DNA follows: TGCAGTGCCCTAGTTACGGGGCGATCACCCCTCCACTTT. Protein: CSALVTGRSPLHF.

The chain employs TRBV4-1 and TRBJ2-5, with 9 bases identical to TRBD2. V lost 1 base and J lost 5; bases outside the gene matches: 5. CDR1 MGHRA and CDR2 YSYEKL come from the germline V gene. This CDR3 has 15 amino acids. The chain's CDR3 is CASSQVTSGGETQYF. The DNA for the CDR3 is TGCGCCAGCAGCCAAGTAACAAGCGGGGGGGAGACCCAGTACTTC.

The chain employs TRBV20-1 and TRBJ2-1; tentative D call: TRBD1 (5 bases). This CDR3 comprises 16 residues. The V end was cut by 6 bases, the J end by 0 bases, with 18 bases between. From germline, CDR1 is DFQATT and CDR2 SNEGSKA (reference sequence). CDR3 sequence (DNA): TGCAGTGCCCAGAACCCGACAGTTAGCTCCTACAATGAGCAGTTCTTC. Its protein product is CSAQNPTVSSYNEQFF.

The genes are TRBV6-1 and TRBJ2-2; D remains unclear. Germline V CDR1 and CDR2: MNHNS, SASEGT. Trimming removed 8 bases from V and 6 bases from J, with 7 bases in between. This CDR3 has 11 residues. The CDR3 spells CASHLAGELFF. The CDR3 nucleotides read TGTGCCAGCCACCTCGCCGGGGAGCTGTTTTTT.

The genes are TRBV19 and TRBJ1-5; a weak D match, TRBD1 (6 bases). V lost 6 bases to trimming and J lost 3 bases, with 9 bases between them. Looked up from germline, CDR1 is LNHDA and CDR2 is SQIVND (reference sequence). This CDR3 region has 13 residues. Written as DNA, the CDR3 is TGTGCCAGTAGGGACAGCTACAATCAGCCCCAGCATTTT. Its translation is CASRDSYNQPQHF.

This chain uses TRBV7-9 with TRBJ2-4; D is perhaps TRBD1 (7 bases). V was trimmed by 2 bases and J by 2 bases, leaving 10 bases between them. The germline gives CDR1 SEHNR, CDR2 FQNEAQ (reference sequence). The CDR3 loop spans 15 amino acids. The CDR3 is CASSLSGGSKNIQYF. In DNA, the CDR3 is TGTGCCAGCAGCTTATCAGGGGGGTCCAAAAACATTCAGTACTTC.

Here the CDR3 DNA reads TGTGCCAGCAGCTCCCGACGAATTAACTATGGCTACACCTTC. It encodes CASSSRRINYGYTF. The chain joins TRBV7-9 to TRBJ1-2; D not certain. The V gene lost 4 bases and the J gene lost 1 base, with 10 bases spanning the gap. The CDR3 covers 14 residues. The V gene's germline CDR1 is SEHNR and CDR2 FQNEAQ (reference sequence).

This CDR3 is CASRQQEGNTEAFF. The CDR3 region has the DNA TGTGCCAGCAGACAACAGGAAGGGAACACTGAAGCTTTCTTT. The J gene is TRBJ1-1, the V gene TRBV12-3 or TRBV12-4; a possible D gene is TRBD1 (5 bases). The length of the CDR3 is 14 residues. The V end was cut by 6 bases, the J end by 1 base, with 12 bases between.

This chain joins TRBV10-3 and TRBJ1-1; D possibly corresponds to TRBD1 (5 bases). The CDR3 spans 13 residues. Deletions cut 6 bases from V and 7 bases from J, with 15 bases between. CDR1 and CDR2 from the germline V gene are ENHRY and SYGVKD. The CDR3 sequence: CAISREGQIEAFF. For the CDR3, the DNA is TGTGCCATCAGCCGAGAGGGGCAGATTGAAGCTTTCTTT.